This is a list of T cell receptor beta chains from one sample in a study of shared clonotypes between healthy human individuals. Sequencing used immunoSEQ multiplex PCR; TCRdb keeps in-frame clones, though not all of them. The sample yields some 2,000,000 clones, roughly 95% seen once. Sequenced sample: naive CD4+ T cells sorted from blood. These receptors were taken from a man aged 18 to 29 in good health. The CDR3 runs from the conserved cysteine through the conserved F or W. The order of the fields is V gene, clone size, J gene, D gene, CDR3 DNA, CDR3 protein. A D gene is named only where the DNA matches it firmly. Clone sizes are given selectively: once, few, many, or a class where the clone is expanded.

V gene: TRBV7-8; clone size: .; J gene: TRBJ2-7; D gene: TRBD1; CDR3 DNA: TGTGCCAGCAACAAACAGGGGGCCTACGAGCAGTACTTC; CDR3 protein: CASNKQGAYEQYF
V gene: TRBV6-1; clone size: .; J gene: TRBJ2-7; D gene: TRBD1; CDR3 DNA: TGTGCCAGCAAGAGCGAGACAGGGCCTTCCTACGAGCAGTACTTC; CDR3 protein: CASKSETGPSYEQYF
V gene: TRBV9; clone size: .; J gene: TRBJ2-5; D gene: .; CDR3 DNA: TGTGCCAGCAGCATAACATCCAGGGAAAAGGGCGGGGTCCAAGAGACCCAGTACTTC; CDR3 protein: CASSITSREKGGVQETQYF
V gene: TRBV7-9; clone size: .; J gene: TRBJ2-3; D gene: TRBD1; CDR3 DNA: TGTGCCAGCAGCAGGGACAGGGGGCAAGATACGCAGTATTTT; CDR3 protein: CASSRDRGQDTQYF
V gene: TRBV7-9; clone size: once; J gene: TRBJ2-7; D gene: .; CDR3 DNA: TGTGCCAGCAGCTTCAAGACCCCGAGGGACGAGCAGTACTTC; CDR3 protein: CASSFKTPRDEQYF
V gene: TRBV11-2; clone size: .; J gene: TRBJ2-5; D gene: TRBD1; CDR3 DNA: TGTGCCAGCAGCCTGGGGACAGGGGGCGCGAAGCAAGAGACCCAGTACTTC; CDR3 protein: CASSLGTGGAKQETQYF
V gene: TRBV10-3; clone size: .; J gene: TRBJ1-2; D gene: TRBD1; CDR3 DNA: TGTGCCATCAGTGAGGGCAGGGGGCGATCTTACTATGGCTACACCTTC; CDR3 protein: CAISEGRGRSYYGYTF
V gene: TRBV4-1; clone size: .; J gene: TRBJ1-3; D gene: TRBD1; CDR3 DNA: TGCGCCAGCAGCGGTTACAGGGGATCCGGAAACACCATATATTTT; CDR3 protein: CASSGYRGSGNTIYF
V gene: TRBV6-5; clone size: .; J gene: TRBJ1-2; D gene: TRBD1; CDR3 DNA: TGTGCCAGCAGGGACCGGGACAGAGGTGGCTACACCTTC; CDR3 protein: CASRDRDRGGYTF
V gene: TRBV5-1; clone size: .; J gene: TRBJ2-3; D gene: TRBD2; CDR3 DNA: TGCGCCAGCAGCCAATTCGTCAGCGGGAGGGCGGATACGCAGTATTTT; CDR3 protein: CASSQFVSGRADTQYF
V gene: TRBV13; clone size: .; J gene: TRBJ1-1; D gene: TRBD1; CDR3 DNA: TGTGCCAGCAGCTTAGGGGTACAGGGGAGGGCTTTCTTT; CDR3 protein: CASSLGVQGRAFF
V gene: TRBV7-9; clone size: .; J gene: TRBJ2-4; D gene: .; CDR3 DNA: TGTGCCAGCAGTTCCGGGTCCTTGGGCAAAAACATTCAGTACTTC; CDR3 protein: CASSSGSLGKNIQYF
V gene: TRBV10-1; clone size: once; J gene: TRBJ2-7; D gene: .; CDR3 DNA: TGCGCCGGCCCGTGTGGGGGGCGCAACTACGAGCAGTACTTC; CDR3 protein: CAGPCGGRNYEQYF
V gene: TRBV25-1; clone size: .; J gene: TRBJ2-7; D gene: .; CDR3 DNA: TGTGCCAGCAGTCCGGAGACAGACTCCTACGAGCAGTACTTC; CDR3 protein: CASSPETDSYEQYF
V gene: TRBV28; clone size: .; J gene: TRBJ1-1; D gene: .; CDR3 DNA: TGTGCCAGCGTATCGGCGGCTAAGGGGACTGAAGCTTTCTTT; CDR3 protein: CASVSAAKGTEAFF
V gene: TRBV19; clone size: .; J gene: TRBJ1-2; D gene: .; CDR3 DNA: TGTGCCAGTAGTGCCCCGGACGGGTTAATCTATGGCTACACCTTC; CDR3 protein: CASSAPDGLIYGYTF
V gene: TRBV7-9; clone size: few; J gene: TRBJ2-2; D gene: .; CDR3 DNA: TGTGCCAGCAGCTCGAGATCTGACGGGGAGCTGTTTTTT; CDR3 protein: CASSSRSDGELFF
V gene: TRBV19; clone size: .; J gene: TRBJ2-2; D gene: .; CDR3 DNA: TGTGCCAGCAGTGGGGTGACAGGGAGGAAGAACACCGGGGAGCTGTTTTTT; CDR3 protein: CASSGVTGRKNTGELFF
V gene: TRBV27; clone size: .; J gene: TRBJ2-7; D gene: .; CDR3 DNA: TGTGCCAGCAGTTTATCGCGGCAGGGTTGGGCCGAGCAGTACTTC; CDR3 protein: CASSLSRQGWAEQYF
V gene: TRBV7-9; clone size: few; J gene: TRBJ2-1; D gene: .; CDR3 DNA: TGTGCCAGCAGCTTAGTCCCAGACAATGAGCAGTTCTTC; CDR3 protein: CASSLVPDNEQFF
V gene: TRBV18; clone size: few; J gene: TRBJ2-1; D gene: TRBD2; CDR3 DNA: TGTGCCAGCTCACCTGCAACTCTAGCGGGAGGTTCGGGGAATGAGCAGTTCTTC; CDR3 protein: CASSPATLAGGSGNEQFF
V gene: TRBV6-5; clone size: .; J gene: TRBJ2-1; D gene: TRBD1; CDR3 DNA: TGTGCCAGCAGCCGAACAGGGGACAATGAGCAGTTCTTC; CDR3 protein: CASSRTGDNEQFF
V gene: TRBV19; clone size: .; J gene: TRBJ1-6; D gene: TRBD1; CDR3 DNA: TGTGCCAGTAGTATGGACAGGGACAATTCACCCCTCCACTTT; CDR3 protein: CASSMDRDNSPLHF
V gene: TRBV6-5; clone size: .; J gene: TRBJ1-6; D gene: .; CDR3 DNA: TGTGCCAGCAGAGGGGTGAGCTCCTATAATTCACCCCTCCACTTT; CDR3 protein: CASRGVSSYNSPLHF
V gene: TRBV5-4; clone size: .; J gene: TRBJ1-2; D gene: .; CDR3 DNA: TGTGCCAGCAGCTTGGGGGACCCTAAGGGCTATGGCTACACCTTC; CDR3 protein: CASSLGDPKGYGYTF
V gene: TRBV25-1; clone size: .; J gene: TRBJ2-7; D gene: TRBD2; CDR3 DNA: TGTGCCAGCAGTGCAGCGGGGGACCTTTACGAGCAGTACTTC; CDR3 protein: CASSAAGDLYEQYF